A single sample is the source of the 17 T cell receptor beta chains below, sequenced in a study of CD8 T cells in ankylosing spondylitis. Overall study results and limits: Among TCR beta sequences, a motif of about 8 highly homologous variants appeared characteristic of ankylosing spondylitis blood.

TCRdb reanalysed the 5' RACE reads using MiXCR and keeps one entry per CDR3 protein. The sample lists about 460,000 distinct CDR3 sequences, about 5.7% occurring once. Their target antigens are unknown. Sequenced input: blood, either unsorted or a sorted T cell fraction (not recorded which). The receptors stem from a male donor with ankylosing spondylitis.

This clonotype was counted at least ten times. V and J are TRBV5-6 and TRBJ1-1, with TRBD1 matching over 9 bases. Germline assignment: CDR1 SGHDT and CDR2 YYEEEE. The CDR3 sequence is 15 residues long. V shed 4 bases, J shed 3 bases, and the junction held 7 bases outside the gene matches. CDR3: CASSVGQGWDTEAFF. The CDR3 nucleotides read TGTGCCAGCAGCGTGGGACAGGGCTGGGACACTGAAGCTTTCTTT.

This clonotype was counted only a few times. This chain joins TRBV12-3 or TRBV12-4 and TRBJ2-7, with 9 bases matching TRBD1. V lost 2 bases to trimming and J lost 2 bases; unmatched junction nucleotides: 7. The CDR3 is 16 amino acids. CDR3 loop: CASSLPPGQGPYEQYF. CDR3 nucleotide sequence: TGTGCCAGCAGTTTACCTCCGGGACAGGGACCCTACGAGCAGTACTTC.

This clonotype was seen many times. The chain is built from TRBV29-1 and TRBJ2-7, with no clear D. The CDR3 has 12 residues. Germline V gene data show CDR1 as SQVTM and CDR2 as ANQGSEA. With 6 bases removed from V and 2 bases from J, the gap between germline ends came to 11 bases. CDR3 amino acids: CSVAPETYEQYF. The CDR3 DNA is TGCAGCGTCGCACCGGAGACCTACGAGCAGTACTTC.

V is TRBV4-1 and J is TRBJ1-2; TRBD1 matches 10 bases. V shed 5 bases, J shed 4 bases, and the junction held 10 bases outside the gene matches. The CDR3 is 16 amino acids. CDR1 and CDR2 from the germline V gene are MGHRA and YSYEKL. CDR3 in DNA: TGCGCCAGCAGCGGAACCGGGACAGGGGATCCCTATGGCTACACCTTC. Encoded protein: CASSGTGTGDPYGYTF.

This clonotype came up a few times. The V call is TRBV18, the J call TRBJ2-1; D possibly matches TRBD1 or TRBD2 (5 bases each). In germline, CDR1 is KGHSH, CDR2 LQKENI. The CDR3 is made up of 13 amino acids. Trimming stripped 1 base from V and 9 bases from J, with 10 bases between. The chain's CDR3 is CASSPLRDGEQFF. CDR3 coding DNA: TGTGCCAGCTCACCACTCCGGGACGGTGAGCAGTTCTTC.

In this sample, this clonotype turned up many times. The gene calls are TRBV20-1 and TRBJ2-7; 7 bases map to TRBD2. Per germline, CDR1 DFQATT and CDR2 SNEGSKA (reference sequence). With V trimmed by 5 bases and J by 7 bases, 11 bases remained unmatched. The length of the CDR3 is 13 residues. CDR3 bases: TGCAGTGCTGGCCTGGGGGGGGAAGAAGAGCAGTACTTC. Protein sequence: CSAGLGGEEEQYF.

This clonotype was recorded once. Being one base from a much bigger clone, this may be a read error. The CDR3 carries no conserved terminal phenylalanine or tryptophan, so it likely arises from a read error. The chain joins TRBV4-3 to TRBJ2-3, with D hard to call. V lost 2 bases and J 4 bases, leaving 7 bases between the germline ends. This CDR3 region has 13 residues. Germline-derived CDR1 and CDR2 are LGHNA and YSLEER. The CDR3 DNA is TGCGCCAGCAGCCAATGGACCCCAGATACGCAGTATCTT. Protein product: CASSQWTPDTQYL.

This clonotype was seen repeatedly, ten times or more. The rearrangement uses TRBV29-1 and TRBJ2-7, with D perhaps matching TRBD2 (6 bases). V was pared by 4 bases and J by 0 bases, with 13 bases between. The CDR3 spans 14 residues. Germline CDR1 SQVTM, CDR2 ANQGSEA. The CDR3 here is CSVVPGLGSYEQYF. In nucleotides, the CDR3 is TGCAGCGTTGTTCCGGGACTCGGCTCCTACGAGCAGTACTTC.

Ten or more counts support this clonotype. This chain joins TRBV27 and TRBJ2-2; D is ambiguous. This CDR3 has 12 residues. Trimming left V 3 bases short and J 7 bases short, with 6 bases between. Germline loops: CDR1 MNHEY, CDR2 SMNVEV (reference sequence). CDR3 in DNA: TGTGCCAGCAGTTTCAGCAGCGGGGAGCTGTTTTTT. Its protein is CASSFSSGELFF.

In its sample, this clonotype was seen a few times. The chain employs TRBV5-1 and TRBJ2-5; D unclear. This CDR3 is built from 13 residues. V shed 0 bases and J shed 4 bases, with 7 bases lying between them. Germline V gene sequence: CDR1 SGHRS, CDR2 YFSETQ. For the CDR3, the DNA is TGCGCCAGCAGCTTGGCCCCCCCAGAGACCCAGTACTTC. Translated: CASSLAPPETQYF.

This clonotype was seen a handful of times. This chain links TRBV7-2 with TRBJ2-7; 10 nucleotides agree with TRBD2. The CDR3 covers 15 residues. With V trimmed by 8 bases and J by 5 bases, 12 bases remained unmatched. Looked up from germline, CDR1 is SGHTA and CDR2 is FQGNSA. The CDR3 loop is CASAIAGGGMDEQYF. In DNA, the CDR3 is TGTGCCAGCGCTATAGCGGGAGGAGGAATGGACGAGCAGTACTTC.

This clonotype was seen at least ten times. This chain joins TRBV10-2 and TRBJ2-7; TRBD2 might be the D (6 bases). CDR3 length: 13 amino acids. V was pared by 4 bases and J by 2 bases, with 9 bases between. Germline lookup yields CDR1 WSHSY and CDR2 SAAADI. The CDR3 nucleotides are TGCGCCAGCAGTGGTAGCGGAGCCTACGAGCAGTACTTC. This translates into CASSGSGAYEQYF.

The chain carries TRBV29-1 and TRBJ2-7, with no clear D. Germline values: CDR1 SQVTM, CDR2 ANQGSEA. Trimming shortened V by 1 base and J by 2 bases, and 6 bases separated the two germline ends. This CDR3 spans 12 amino acids. In DNA form, the CDR3 reads TGCAGCGTTGAAGTTGCAGCCTACGAGCAGTACTTC. Its translation: CSVEVAAYEQYF.

This clonotype was observed at least ten times. The gene calls are TRBV27 and TRBJ1-2, with TRBD1 as a possible D gene (6 bases). Germline CDR1 MNHEY, CDR2 SMNVEV (reference sequence). The CDR3 totals 12 residues. Deletions cut 5 bases from V and 6 bases from J, with 10 bases between. CDR3 sequence (DNA): TGTGCCAGCAGTACAGGGTACCATGGCTACACCTTC. This gives the protein CASSTGYHGYTF.

This clonotype was observed at least ten times. The CDR3 protein is CASRFGQTARQYF. CDR3 DNA: TGTGCCAGCAGATTCGGACAGACCGCGAGGCAGTACTTC. The chain uses TRBV28 and TRBJ2-7, with D possibly TRBD1 on 6 matching bases. The CDR3 is made up of 13 amino acids. Between the trimmed V and J ends, which lost 6 bases and 9 bases, there was a span of 18 bases. Per germline, CDR1 MDHEN and CDR2 SYDVKM.

This clonotype was seen at least ten times. The chain recombines TRBV7-8 with TRBJ1-4; D ambiguous. CDR1 SGHVS and CDR2 FQNEAQ come from the germline V gene. This CDR3 has 17 amino acids. V gave up 1 base and J gave up 0 bases, with 12 bases separating them. The CDR3 DNA reads TGTGCCAGCAGCTTAGAAATGGGAGAGCCAACTAATGAAAAACTGTTTTTT. It specifies CASSLEMGEPTNEKLFF.

This clonotype was detected ten times or more. The chain recombines TRBV12-3 or TRBV12-4 with TRBJ2-7, with 7 bases matching TRBD2. The CDR3 consists of 13 residues. After removal of 7 bases from V and 3 bases from J, the junction contained 6 bases not matched to a gene. CDR3 loop: CASISGLLYEQYF. CDR3 coding DNA: TGTGCCAGCATTTCGGGACTACTCTACGAGCAGTACTTC.